These T cell receptor beta chains were read from a single sample in a study of T cell responses to AZD1222 COVID-19 vaccine. Only in-frame clones appear in the TCRdb table, and some are missing; sequencing was by immunoSEQ multiplex PCR. This sample has fewer than 200,000 clones, with 92% found just once. The sequencing used peripheral blood, collected on day 0 of AZD1222 vaccination. Source of these receptors: an adult in good health. CDR3s include the opening cysteine and the closing phenylalanine or tryptophan. D genes are given only for firm matches. Size tells how often a clone was seen (once, few, many) or the class of an expanded clone, and some rows leave it out.

abundance: -
v_gene: TRBV5-5
j_gene: TRBJ1-5
d_gene: TRBD1
CDR3nt: TGTGCCAGCAGCTCGTGGGGCGACAGGGGGTCTCAGCCCCAGCATTTT
CDR3aa: CASSSWGDRGSQPQHF

abundance: -
v_gene: TRBV4-1
j_gene: TRBJ1-5
d_gene: -
CDR3nt: TGCGCCAGCAGCCAAGATGACGTACAGCCCCAGCATTTT
CDR3aa: CASSQDDVQPQHF

abundance: once
v_gene: TRBV28
j_gene: TRBJ1-2
d_gene: -
CDR3nt: TGTGCCAGCAGTTTAGGTCTGCAACGCTATGGCTACACCTTC
CDR3aa: CASSLGLQRYGYTF

abundance: -
v_gene: TRBV6-1
j_gene: TRBJ1-1
d_gene: -
CDR3nt: TGTGCCAGCAGTGTAGCATCCCGAGGGAACACTGAAGCTTTCTTT
CDR3aa: CASSVASRGNTEAFF

abundance: once
v_gene: TRBV6-5
j_gene: TRBJ1-5
d_gene: -
CDR3nt: TGTGCCAGCAGTTACTCGAGGTTCAATCAGCCCCAGCATTTT
CDR3aa: CASSYSRFNQPQHF

abundance: -
v_gene: TRBV7-9
j_gene: TRBJ1-5
d_gene: -
CDR3nt: TGTGCCAGCAGCTTAGCGGTCGGGCCTTATAGCAATCAGCCCCAGCATTTT
CDR3aa: CASSLAVGPYSNQPQHF

abundance: -
v_gene: TRBV27
j_gene: TRBJ2-5
d_gene: -
CDR3nt: TGTGCCAGCAGGGCGGGACAGTCGTACCAAGAGACCCAGTACTTC
CDR3aa: CASRAGQSYQETQYF

abundance: -
v_gene: TRBV6-5
j_gene: TRBJ1-1
d_gene: -
CDR3nt: TGTGCCAGCATCTCCGGGACGGCGAACACTGAAGCTTTCTTT
CDR3aa: CASISGTANTEAFF

abundance: -
v_gene: TRBV29-1
j_gene: TRBJ2-3
d_gene: -
CDR3nt: TGCAGCGTTGAATTGGCCGGTGCTAGCACAGATACGCAGTATTTT
CDR3aa: CSVELAGASTDTQYF

abundance: -
v_gene: TRBV30
j_gene: TRBJ1-1
d_gene: -
CDR3nt: TGTGCCTGGAGTGTACAGGTCCGCACTGAAGCTTTCTTT
CDR3aa: CAWSVQVRTEAFF

abundance: -
v_gene: TRBV6-5
j_gene: TRBJ1-4
d_gene: -
CDR3nt: TGTGCCAGCAGTTACGGGGGTACAACTAATGAAAAACTGTTTTTT
CDR3aa: CASSYGGTTNEKLFF

abundance: once
v_gene: TRBV2
j_gene: TRBJ2-1
d_gene: -
CDR3nt: TGTGCCAGCAGTGATGTCGACATCCCCTACAATGAGCAGTTCTTC
CDR3aa: CASSDVDIPYNEQFF

abundance: -
v_gene: TRBV7-6
j_gene: TRBJ1-1
d_gene: -
CDR3nt: TGTGCCAGCAGCTTAGCGCTTTGGGAGGGGGTCAACACTGAAGCTTTCTTT
CDR3aa: CASSLALWEGVNTEAFF